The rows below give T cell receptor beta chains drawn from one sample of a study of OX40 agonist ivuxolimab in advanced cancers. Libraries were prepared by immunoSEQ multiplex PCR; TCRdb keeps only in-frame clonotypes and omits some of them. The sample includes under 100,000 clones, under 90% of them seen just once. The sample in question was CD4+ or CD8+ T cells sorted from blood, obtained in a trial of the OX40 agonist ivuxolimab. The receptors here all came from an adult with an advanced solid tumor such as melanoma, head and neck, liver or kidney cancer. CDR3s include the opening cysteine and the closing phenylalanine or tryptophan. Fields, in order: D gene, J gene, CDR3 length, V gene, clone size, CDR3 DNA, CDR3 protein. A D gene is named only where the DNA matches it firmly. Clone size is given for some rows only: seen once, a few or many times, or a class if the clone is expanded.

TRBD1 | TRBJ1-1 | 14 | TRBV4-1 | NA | TGCGCCAGCAGCCAAGGACAGGGGGGGTGGGAGGCTTTCTTT | CASSQGQGGWEAFF
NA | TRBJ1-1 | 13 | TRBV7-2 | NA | TGTGCCAGCAGCCACCCCCCCGGGGCTGAAGCTTTCTTT | CASSHPPGAEAFF
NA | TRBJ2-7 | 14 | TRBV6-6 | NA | TGTGCCAGCAGTTACTCGACTCCTTCCTACGAGCAGTACTTC | CASSYSTPSYEQYF
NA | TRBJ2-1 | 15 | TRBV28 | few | TGTGCCAGCAGTCCAAGGGCCCTCCGGGGAAATGAGCAGTTCTTC | CASSPRALRGNEQFF
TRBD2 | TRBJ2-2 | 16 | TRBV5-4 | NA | TGTGCCAGCAGCTCCATAGGACTAGCGGGGACCGGGGAGCTGTTTTTT | CASSSIGLAGTGELFF
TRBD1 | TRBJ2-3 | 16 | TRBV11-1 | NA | TGTGCCAGCAGCTCATGGACAGGGCGCGACACAGATACGCAGTATTTT | CASSSWTGRDTDTQYF
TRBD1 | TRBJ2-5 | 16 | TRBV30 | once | TGTGCCTGGAGTATCGGGACAGGGGGAGCTGGAGAGACCCAGTACTTC | CAWSIGTGGAGETQYF
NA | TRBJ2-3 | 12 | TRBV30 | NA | TGTGCCTGGAGTTCCCAGGGTGATACGCAGTATTTT | CAWSSQGDTQYF
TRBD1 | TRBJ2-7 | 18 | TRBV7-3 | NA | TGTGCCAGCAGCTTACCGGGACAGGGGAGGTCGTTCGTCTACGAGCAGTACTTC | CASSLPGQGRSFVYEQYF
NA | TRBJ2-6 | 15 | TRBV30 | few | TGTGCCTGGAGTGGAGTTGGCTCTGGGGCCAACGTCCTGACTTTC | CAWSGVGSGANVLTF
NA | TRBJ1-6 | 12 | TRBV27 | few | TGTGCCAGCAGCTCCTATAATTCACCCCTCCACTTT | CASSSYNSPLHF
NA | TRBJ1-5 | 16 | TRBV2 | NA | TGTGCCAGCAGTGAATCTGTGGGTCTAAGCAATCAGCCCCAGCATTTT | CASSESVGLSNQPQHF
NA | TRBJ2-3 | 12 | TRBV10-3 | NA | TGTGCCATCCAGGGTGACACAGATACGCAGTATTTT | CAIQGDTDTQYF
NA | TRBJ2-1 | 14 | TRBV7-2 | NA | TGTGCCAGCAGCTTAACAACAGTGAGGAATGAGCAGTTCTTC | CASSLTTVRNEQFF
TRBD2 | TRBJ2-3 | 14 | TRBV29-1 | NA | TGCAGCGTTGGGACTAGCGGGGTCACAGATACGCAGTATTTT | CSVGTSGVTDTQYF
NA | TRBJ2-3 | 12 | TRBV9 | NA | TGTGCCAGCAGCGCCCGCACAGATACGCAGTATTTT | CASSARTDTQYF
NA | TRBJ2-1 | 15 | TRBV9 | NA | TGTGCCAGCAGCGTAGGAGGGGGGACCTACAATGAGCAGTTCTTC | CASSVGGGTYNEQFF
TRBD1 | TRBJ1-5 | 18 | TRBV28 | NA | TGTGCCAGCAGCCACCTCGAACTGACAGGGAAGGTGGGTCAGCCCCAGCATTTT | CASSHLELTGKVGQPQHF
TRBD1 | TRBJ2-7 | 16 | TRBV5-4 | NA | TGTGCCAGCAGCTCCTCCGGGACAGCGAGCTCCTACGAGCAGTACTTC | CASSSSGTASSYEQYF
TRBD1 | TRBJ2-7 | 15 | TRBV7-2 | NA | TGTGCCAGCAGCTCGGACAGGGGGTACTCCTACGAGCAGTACTTC | CASSSDRGYSYEQYF
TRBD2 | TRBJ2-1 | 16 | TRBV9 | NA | TGTGCCAGCAGCTCCCTTAGTAGCGGGAGGGCCCTTGAGCAGTTCTTC | CASSSLSSGRALEQFF
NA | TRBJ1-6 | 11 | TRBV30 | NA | TGTGCCTGGAAGGTCCGTGAGGCCCTCCACTTT | CAWKVREALHF
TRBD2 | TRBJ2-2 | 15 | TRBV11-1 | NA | TGTGCCAGCAGCGGTAGGACTAGCGGAACGGGACAGCTGTTTTTT | CASSGRTSGTGQLFF
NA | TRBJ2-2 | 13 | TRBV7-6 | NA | TGTGCCAGCAGCTTATCGTCTAACGGGGAGCTGTTTTTT | CASSLSSNGELFF
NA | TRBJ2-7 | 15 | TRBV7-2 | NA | TGTGCCAGCAGCTTACGCGGGGCACCCTCCTACGAGCAGTACTTC | CASSLRGAPSYEQYF
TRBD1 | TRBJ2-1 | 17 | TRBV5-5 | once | TGTGCCAGCAGCTTAGGGACAGCACTAAGCTCCTACAATGAGCAGTTCTTC | CASSLGTALSSYNEQFF
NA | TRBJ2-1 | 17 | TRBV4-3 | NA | TGCGCCAGCAGCCCATCCGGGACACTCAGCTCCTACAATGAGCAGTTCTTC | CASSPSGTLSSYNEQFF
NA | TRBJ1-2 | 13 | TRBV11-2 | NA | TGTGCCAGCAGCTTAGCCGGGGGCTATGGCTACACCTTC | CASSLAGGYGYTF
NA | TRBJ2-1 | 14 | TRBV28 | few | TGTGCCAGCAGGACCGTAGCGGCCTACAATGAGCAGTTCTTC | CASRTVAAYNEQFF
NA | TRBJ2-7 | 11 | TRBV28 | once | TGTGCCAGCAGTTTAACAGGGGAGCAGTACTTC | CASSLTGEQYF
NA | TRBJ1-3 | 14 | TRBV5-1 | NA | TGCGCCAGCAGCCCGCAAACCCCCGGAAACACCATATATTTT | CASSPQTPGNTIYF
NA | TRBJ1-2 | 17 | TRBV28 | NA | TGTGCCAGCAGTTCCCTAGGGGCGGGGTTGGTTCATTATGGCTACACCTTC | CASSSLGAGLVHYGYTF
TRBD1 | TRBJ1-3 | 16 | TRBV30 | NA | TGTGCCTGGAGTGCCTCGGGACAGAGCTCTGGAAACACCATATATTTT | CAWSASGQSSGNTIYF
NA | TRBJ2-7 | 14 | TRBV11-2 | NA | TGTGCCAGCAGCCTCGGAGACTTCTCCTACGAGCAGTACTTC | CASSLGDFSYEQYF
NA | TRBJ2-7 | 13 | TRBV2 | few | TGTGCCAGCAGTAGACTAGAGGCCTACGAGCAGTACTTC | CASSRLEAYEQYF
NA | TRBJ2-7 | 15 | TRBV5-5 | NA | TGTGCCAGCAGCCCAATGCAGGGGTGGAGTGGCGAGCAGTACTTC | CASSPMQGWSGEQYF
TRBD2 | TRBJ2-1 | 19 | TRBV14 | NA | TGTGCCAGCAGCTTGGGTCCAGCGGGAGGGGGCCTAACCTACAATGAGCAGTTCTTC | CASSLGPAGGGLTYNEQFF
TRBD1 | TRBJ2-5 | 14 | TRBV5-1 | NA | TGCGCCAGCAGCAGACAGGGGGCATCGGAGACCCAGTACTTC | CASSRQGASETQYF
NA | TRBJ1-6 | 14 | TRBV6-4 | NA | TGTGCCAGCAGCGAAGGGACGCGTAATTCACCCCTCCACTTT | CASSEGTRNSPLHF
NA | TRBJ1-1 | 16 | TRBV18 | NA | TGTGCCAGCTCACCAATGGCGGCGGGAGCGAACACTGAAGCTTTCTTT | CASSPMAAGANTEAFF
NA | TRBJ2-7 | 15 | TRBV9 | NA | TGTGCCAGCAGCCCACGGGGGCAGGCCAACTACGAGCAGTACTTC | CASSPRGQANYEQYF